The text below deals with one T cell receptor (beta chain). Its specificity is unknown. The data were taken from a study of cytomegalovirus exposure and HLA in healthy donors. Overall study results and limits: There were a few CMV-associated chains whose specificity for CMV antigens was confirmed in vitro. A prior analysis recorded that most TCR beta V segments were productive about 87% or about 30% of the time. Later work associated 16,951 TCR beta sequences with HLA alleles at 0.05 false discovery rate. When the data were analyzed later, several of the most significant clusters appeared to be linked to common viral pathogens.

CDR3 size: 12 residues. CDR1 and CDR2 from the germline V gene are MDHEN and SYDVKM. Trimming took 10 bases from V and 3 from J, leaving 12 bases between them. The PCR was carried out with 60 Vbeta primers and 13 Jbeta primers. This table comes from immunoSEQ multiplex PCR, and its TCRdb copy is limited to in-frame clones, with some not included. The sample includes 130,000 to 150,000 clones, approximately 82% of them seen just once. This chain joins TRBV28 and TRBJ2-5; D is perhaps TRBD1 (6 bases). Sequencing was carried out using PBMCs. The clonotype was recovered from a woman aged 60-75 years in good health and CMV-seropositive. The CDR3, as DNA: TGTGCCATCCGACAGGACGAAGAGACCCAGTACTTC. Translation gives CAIRQDEETQYF.